The 5 T cell receptor beta chains in this list originate from one sample, sequenced in a study of regulatory T cells in long-lasting Graves disease. Construction of the TCR beta libraries employed iRepertoire HTBI primers in conjunction with Arm-PCR of CDR3 regions. TCRdb ran MiXCR on the multiplex PCR reads and lists one entry per CDR3 protein. This table has approximately 300,000 distinct CDR3 sequences, about 20% appearing once. Specified time point: newly diagnosed GD, antithyroid drugs for less than 3 months. Following extraction of RNA from PBMCs, that RNA was used to make the TCR library. Here the sequenced sample was peripheral blood mononuclear cells (PBMCs), taken at new diagnosis, from a patient treated with antithyroid drugs. The source of these receptors is a female donor with Graves disease.

This clonotype was recorded at least ten times. The chain couples TRBV30 to TRBJ1-1; maybe TRBD1 (6 bases). Trimming shortened V by 4 bases and J by 4 bases, and 13 bases separated the two germline ends. The CDR3 runs 13 residues. CDR1 and CDR2 (germline): GTSNPN, SVGIG (reference sequence). This CDR3 is CAWIWQQGTEAFF. The DNA for the CDR3 is TGTGCCTGGATTTGGCAACAGGGCACTGAAGCTTTCTTT.

V and J are TRBV11-2 and TRBJ2-7; 10 positions match TRBD2. V was pared by 3 bases and J by 3 bases, with 11 bases of the junction left unmatched. This CDR3 is built from 17 residues. The V gene's germline CDR1 is SGHAT and CDR2 FQNNGV. The CDR3 loop reads CASSFFTSGMGIYEQYF. DNA of the CDR3: TGTGCCAGCAGCTTCTTCACTAGCGGGATGGGAATCTACGAGCAGTACTTC.

The chain has TRBV6-2 or TRBV6-3 and TRBJ1-2; D unresolved. CDR1 and CDR2 (germline): MNHEY, SVGEGT. This CDR3 comprises 12 residues. Trimming stripped 7 bases from V and 4 bases from J, with 10 bases between. CDR3 coding DNA: TGTGCCAGCACCACGAGTGGCTATGGCTACACCTTC. Amino acids: CASTTSGYGYTF.

This clonotype has at least ten counts. V and J are TRBV6-1 and TRBJ1-5, with D uncertain. V lost 1 base and J lost 5, with 0 bases in between. This CDR3 has 11 amino acids. Germline loops: CDR1 MNHNS, CDR2 SASEGT. The CDR3: CASSEDQPQHF. Written as DNA, the CDR3 is TGTGCCAGCAGTGAAGATCAGCCCCAGCATTTT.

This clonotype was observed many times. V is TRBV2 and J is TRBJ2-7; 7 bases are a match to TRBD2. This CDR3 is built from 15 residues. The V segment lost 3 bases and the J segment 0 bases; nucleotides outside the gene matches: 5. Germline V gene data show CDR1 as SNHLY and CDR2 as FYNNEI. In DNA form, the CDR3 reads TGTGCCAGCAGTGATGGTGGCGGGAGCTCCTACGAGCAGTACTTC. Amino acid sequence: CASSDGGGSSYEQYF.